The text below deals with one TCR beta chain. The antigen is undetermined. The identical CDR3 is also encoded by other nucleotide sequences in the sample. V was shortened by 3 bases and J by 8 bases, with 13 bases between the two germline ends. The CDR3 has 12 amino acids. From germline, CDR1 is GTSNPN and CDR2 SVGIG (reference sequence). Researchers sequenced unsorted PBMC DNA using ten immunoSEQ deep assay plates. Method: immunoSEQ multiplex PCR; TCRdb's copy keeps in-frame clones and lacks some. The sample contains around 500,000 clones, roughly 78% of which appear only once. These data belong to a study of shared clonotypes between healthy human individuals. All participating donors were Caucasian adults from Nashville, Tennessee. It was tens of millions of PBMCs that unsorted samples used for genomic DNA. Study results and caveats: An effect of sequencing depth on clonotype sharing among donors was expected.

The sample comprised PBMCs. This clonotype was obtained from a middle-aged woman in good health. Some clones in this sample may be carry-over from other donors' samples. The chain joins TRBV30 to TRBJ1-1; D possibly corresponds to TRBD1 (6 bases). For the CDR3, the DNA is TGTGCCTGGAGGGGGGCTGCAGCCGAAGCTTTCTTT. As protein: CAWRGAAAEAFF.